These 9 T cell receptor beta chains were sequenced from one sample in a study of blood T cell repertoires in COVID-19. Clones were sequenced by immunoSEQ multiplex PCR, and TCRdb holds only the in-frame ones, with some missing. The sample yields some 200,000 clones, 81% seen once. Sequenced: PBMCs or T cells enriched from blood (not recorded which). These receptors were collected from a woman in her forties or fifties with acute COVID-19.

The chain combines TRBV28 with TRBJ2-3; possible D gene TRBD2, 5 bases. Trimming stripped 4 bases from V and 2 bases from J, with 19 bases between. Germline values: CDR1 MDHEN, CDR2 SYDVKM. This CDR3 is 17 amino acids long. This chain's CDR3 is CASSSRTGPDITDTQYF. In DNA, the CDR3 is TGTGCCAGCAGTTCGAGGACTGGGCCCGATATCACAGATACGCAGTATTTT.

The table lists this clone with a few counts. The V call is TRBV5-1, the J call TRBJ2-3, with 9 bases lining up with TRBD2. Trimming removed 4 bases from V and 2 bases from J; junction bases left unmatched: 8. This CDR3 has 16 residues. Germline V CDR1 and CDR2: SGHRS, YFSETQ. The CDR3 protein is CASSGGSSGNTDTQYF. The CDR3 region has the DNA TGCGCCAGCAGCGGAGGATCTAGCGGGAACACAGATACGCAGTATTTT.

The J gene is TRBJ1-2, the V gene TRBV19; D is unresolved. Per the germline V gene, CDR1 is LNHDA and CDR2 is SQIVND (reference sequence). The CDR3 is 15 amino acids. With 5 bases removed from V and 0 bases from J, the gap between germline ends came to 13 bases. CDR3 sequence reads: CASSPYSLPNYGYTF. The CDR3 nucleotides are TGTGCCAGTAGTCCCTACAGTCTTCCTAACTATGGCTACACCTTC.

Only one count was recorded for this clone. The gene calls are TRBV9 and TRBJ1-6, with a possible D match to TRBD1 (6 bases). The V gene lost 3 bases and the J gene lost 10 bases, with 11 bases spanning the gap. This CDR3 has 13 amino acids. Germline V gives CDR1 SGDLS, CDR2 YYNGEE. CDR3 DNA: TGTGCCAGCAGCGAGGGGGTTGGGTCACCCCTCCACTTT. As protein: CASSEGVGSPLHF.

The chain recombines TRBV27 with TRBJ2-7, with TRBD1 matching 11 bases. Per germline, CDR1 MNHEY and CDR2 SMNVEV (reference sequence). The V gene end was trimmed by 5 bases and the J gene end by 0 bases; junction bases not matched to a gene: 12. The CDR3 has 18 residues. The DNA for the CDR3 is TGTGCCAGCAGTCCGGGACAGGGGGTAGCGGGAAGCTCCTACGAGCAGTACTTC. Translation gives CASSPGQGVAGSSYEQYF.

J is TRBJ2-1 and V is TRBV7-9; 11 bases line up with TRBD2. The germline V gene has CDR1 SEHNR and CDR2 FQNEAQ (reference sequence). The V and J ends lost 5 bases and 7 bases, in that order; junction bases with no gene match: 10. The CDR3 loop spans 16 amino acids. CDR3 residues: CASSGLAGGPRNEQFF. CDR3 bases: TGTGCCAGCAGCGGTTTAGCGGGGGGGCCAAGGAATGAGCAGTTCTTC.

The chain joins TRBV19 to TRBJ1-5, with D unresolved. The germline CDR1 and CDR2 sequences are LNHDA and SQIVND (reference sequence). Trimming removed 10 bases from V and 2 bases from J, with 18 bases in between. The length of the CDR3 is 15 residues. The CDR3 loop reads CATKELHTGNQPQHF. The CDR3 DNA sequence: TGTGCCACCAAGGAGTTGCACACTGGCAATCAGCCCCAGCATTTT.

This chain connects TRBV11-3 to TRBJ2-1; 8 nucleotides line up with TRBD1. The CDR3 runs to 17 residues. Losses at the gene ends were 5 bases for V and 7 bases for J; bases not matched to a gene: 16. Looked up from germline, CDR1 is SGHNT and CDR2 is YENEEA. In DNA form, the CDR3 reads TGTGCCAGCAGCACCTTACTTGGGCAGGGGGCTTTTAATGAGCAGTTCTTC. This sequence encodes CASSTLLGQGAFNEQFF.

The chain links TRBV4-1 to TRBJ1-1; possibly TRBD1 for D (5 bases). V lost 0 bases, J lost 1 base, and 9 bases lay in between. CDR3 size: 15 residues. The germline V gene has CDR1 MGHRA and CDR2 YSYEKL. DNA for the CDR3: TGCGCCAGCAGCCAAGAGGGGCGGGGGAACACTGAAGCTTTCTTT. This translates into CASSQEGRGNTEAFF.